These 23 T cell receptor beta chains originate from one sample sequenced in a study of cytomegalovirus exposure and HLA in healthy donors. PCR employed 60 Vbeta and 13 Jbeta primers. TCRdb keeps only in-frame clones here, not all; method: immunoSEQ multiplex PCR. The top ten clones hold 2.8% of a sample with some 65,000 clones, roughly two thirds of them seen once. The sequenced sample consisted of PBMCs. The receptor source for this set is a man in his thirties or forties in good health and CMV-seronegative.

The chain has TRBV29-1 and TRBJ1-5, with D tentatively TRBD1 (5 bases). CDR1 and CDR2 (germline): SQVTM, ANQGSEA. There are 14 residues in the CDR3. V was clipped by 2 bases and J by 1 base, with 9 bases between them. CDR3 DNA: TGCAGCGTTGAAATTGGGGGGAGCAATCAGCCCCAGCATTTT. The encoded protein is CSVEIGGSNQPQHF.

CDR3 sequence: CASSQGVSGGGRTDTQYF. The CDR3, as DNA: TGTGCCAGCAGCCAAGGTGTGTCTGGCGGGGGGCGCACAGATACGCAGTATTTT. The rearrangement uses TRBV4-2 and TRBJ2-3; 8 bases are a match to TRBD2. The CDR3 runs 18 residues. V was clipped by 1 base and J by 1 base; unmatched bases: 10. The germline CDR1 and CDR2 sequences are LGHNA and YNFKEQ.

This clone appeared a single time. The rearrangement joins TRBV10-3 to TRBJ2-7; possibly TRBD1 for D (5 bases). This CDR3 is built from 16 residues. V was trimmed by 4 bases and J by 0 bases, leaving 16 bases between them. Germline V gene sequence: CDR1 ENHRY, CDR2 SYGVKD. For the CDR3, the DNA is TGTGCCATCAGTGCCCTCCCCGACAGAAACTCCTACGAGCAGTACTTC. Protein: CAISALPDRNSYEQYF.

This clone showed up just once. This chain uses TRBV10-3 with TRBJ2-1; 11 bases map to TRBD2. Germline CDR1 is ENHRY and CDR2 is SYGVKD. V lost 2 bases to trimming and J lost 4 bases; unmatched junction nucleotides: 4. CDR3 size: 16 residues. For the CDR3, the DNA is TGTGCCATCAGTGAGATTCTAGCGGGGGGATACAATGAGCAGTTCTTC. It translates to CAISEILAGGYNEQFF.

This clone occurred a few times. The CDR3 loop is CASSLGGFNQPQHF. In DNA form, the CDR3 reads TGCGCCAGCAGCTTGGGGGGCTTCAATCAGCCCCAGCATTTT. The chain employs TRBV5-1 and TRBJ1-5; D may be TRBD1 (5 bases). The V end lost 0 bases, the J end lost 3 bases, and 7 bases lay between the germline ends. The CDR3 contains 14 residues. The germline CDR1 and CDR2 sequences are SGHRS and YFSETQ. The variable domain in full, with the rest retrieved from reference TRBV5-1 and TRBJ1-5, is KAGVTQTPRYLIKTRGQQVTLSCSPISGHRSVSWYQQTPGQGLQFLFEYFSETQRNKGNFPGRFSGRQFSNSRSEMNVSTLELGDSALYLCASSLGGFNQPQHFGDGTRLSIL.

The gene calls are TRBV29-1 and TRBJ1-2; perhaps TRBD1 as D (6 bases). The germline V gene has CDR1 SQVTM and CDR2 ANQGSEA. The ends were cut back, 6 bases at V and 5 bases at J, with 13 bases in the middle. This CDR3 has 12 amino acids. CDR3 residues: CSVVTGSYGYTF. The CDR3 coding sequence is TGCAGCGTGGTAACAGGGTCTTATGGCTACACCTTC.

This sequence joins TRBV5-5 and TRBJ1-2; D is unresolved. Trimming took 0 bases from V and 4 from J, leaving 16 bases between them. This CDR3 region has 16 residues. CDR1 and CDR2 from the germline V gene are SGHKS and YYEKEE (reference sequence). The CDR3 loop is CASSLAGSGGPYGYTF. In DNA, the CDR3 is TGTGCCAGCAGCTTGGCCGGCTCCGGAGGGCCCTATGGCTACACCTTC.

The J gene is TRBJ2-7, the V gene TRBV9, with 9 bases fitting TRBD2. From germline, CDR1 is SGDLS and CDR2 YYNGEE. V lost 0 bases to trimming and J lost 7 bases; unmatched junction nucleotides: 8. The CDR3 is 15 residues long. The CDR3 is CASSVDAGGPREQYF. The CDR3 DNA follows: TGTGCCAGCAGCGTAGATGCGGGGGGGCCGAGAGAGCAGTACTTC.

The chain has TRBV5-1 and TRBJ2-6; TRBD1 matches 10 bases. After removal of 3 bases from V and 3 bases from J, the junction contained 3 bases not matched to a gene. CDR3 length: 16 residues. Germline CDR1 and CDR2: SGHRS and YFSETQ. CDR3 in amino acids: CASSWTGGGGANVLTF. The CDR3 DNA reads as TGCGCCAGCAGCTGGACAGGGGGGGGTGGGGCCAACGTCCTGACTTTC. Full variable domain (rest looked up from reference TRBV5-1 and TRBJ2-6): KAGVTQTPRYLIKTRGQQVTLSCSPISGHRSVSWYQQTPGQGLQFLFEYFSETQRNKGNFPGRFSGRQFSNSRSEMNVSTLELGDSALYLCASSWTGGGGANVLTFGAGSRLTVL.

This clone was seen a single time. The gene calls are TRBV7-8 and TRBJ2-7; TRBD2 is a possible D gene (5 bases). Germline V gives CDR1 SGHVS, CDR2 FQNEAQ. This CDR3 is built from 15 residues. V shed 2 bases and J shed 3 bases, with 14 bases lying between them. As DNA, the CDR3 is TGTGCCAGCAGCTTATCACGAGGGTATAACTACGAGCAGTACTTC. Translated, it gives CASSLSRGYNYEQYF.

The rearrangement uses TRBV7-9 and TRBJ1-1, with no clear D. In germline, CDR1 is SEHNR, CDR2 FQNEAQ (reference sequence). The CDR3 length is 11 residues. The ends were cut back, 4 bases at V and 10 bases at J, with 10 bases in the middle. In DNA form, the CDR3 reads TGTGCCAGCAGCTCTGAGACAAGAGCTTTCTTT. Its protein product is CASSSETRAFF. The full variable domain, with the rest looked up from reference TRBV7-9 and TRBJ1-1, is DTGVSQNPRHKITKRGQNVTFRCDPISEHNRLYWYRQTLGQGPEFLTYFQNEAQLEKSRLLSDRFSAERPKGSFSTLEIQRTEQGDSAMYLCASSSETRAFFGQGTRLTVV.

V usage is TRBV5-1 and J usage is TRBJ1-4, with no clear D. Germline V lookup: CDR1 SGHRS, CDR2 YFSETQ. V lost 0 bases to trimming and J lost 0 bases, with 9 bases between them. The CDR3 consists of 16 residues. This CDR3 is CASSLGAGTTNEKLFF. The CDR3 coding sequence is TGCGCCAGCAGCTTGGGGGCAGGCACAACTAATGAAAAACTGTTTTTT.

This clone has only a few counts. The chain uses TRBV30 and TRBJ1-1; TRBD1 might be the D (5 bases). This CDR3 contains 12 residues. Trimming pared 2 bases from V and 5 bases from J, leaving 9 bases between. CDR1 is GTSNPN and CDR2 is SVGIG in the germline V gene (reference sequence). The CDR3 sequence: CAWSPQGTEAFF. The CDR3 bases are TGTGCCTGGAGTCCTCAGGGTACTGAAGCTTTCTTT.

This clone occurred a few times. The chain is built from TRBV29-1 and TRBJ2-5; D gene ambiguous. This CDR3 is built from 13 residues. V was clipped by 5 bases and J by 5 bases, with 15 bases between them. CDR1 and CDR2 (germline): SQVTM, ANQGSEA. CDR3 sequence: CSVSSPGGETQYF. DNA of the CDR3: TGCAGCGTTTCGTCGCCGGGTGGCGAGACCCAGTACTTC.

The chain joins TRBV30 to TRBJ1-1; 7 nucleotides agree with TRBD1. Germline V CDR1 and CDR2: GTSNPN, SVGIG (reference sequence). CDR3 length: 13 residues. Trimming took 7 bases from V and 0 from J; bases not matched to a gene: 5. CDR3 DNA: TGTGCCTCAAGGACAGGAATGAACACTGAAGCTTTCTTT. Protein sequence: CASRTGMNTEAFF.

The gene calls are TRBV15 and TRBJ1-1; 7 nucleotides agree with TRBD1. Germline CDR1 LNHNV, CDR2 YYDKDF (reference sequence). CDR3 length: 15 amino acids. With 5 bases clipped from V and 1 base from J, the junction kept 7 bases outside the gene matches. In DNA form, the CDR3 reads TGTGCCACCAGCCCCGGGGGGGACAGGAACACTGAAGCTTTCTTT. Amino acids: CATSPGGDRNTEAFF. The complete variable domain, with remaining parts taken from reference TRBV15 and TRBJ1-1, reads DAMVIQNPRYQVTQFGKPVTLSCSQTLNHNVMYWYQQKSSQAPKLLFHYYDKDFNNEADTPDNFQSRRPNTSFCFLDIRSPGLGDTAMYLCATSPGGDRNTEAFFGQGTRLTVV.

The genes are TRBV10-2 and TRBJ2-1, with 11 bases aligning to TRBD2. There are 14 residues in the CDR3. Germline V gene data show CDR1 as WSHSY and CDR2 as SAAADI. J lost 10 bases, V lost 5 bases, and 7 bases had no gene match. CDR3 sequence reads: CASSLAGGPGEQFF. The DNA for the CDR3 is TGCGCCAGCAGTTTAGCGGGGGGGCCGGGGGAGCAGTTCTTC.

In regard to this clone: An end of the junction does not agree with germline; a read error may underlie this. This chain connects TRBV5-1 to TRBJ2-5; possibly TRBD1 for D (7 bases). The CDR3 covers 15 residues. Germline-derived CDR1 and CDR2 are SGHRS and YFSETQ. The CDR3 here is CASSLAGGQREAQYF. In nucleotides, the CDR3 is TGCGCCAGCAGCTTGGCCGGGGGACAGAGAGAGGCCCAGTACTTC.

This rearrangement joins TRBV29-1 to TRBJ1-2, with D hard to call. CDR1 and CDR2 from the germline V gene are SQVTM and ANQGSEA. The CDR3 is 13 residues long. Trimming left V 6 bases short and J 1 base short, with 12 bases between. The CDR3 DNA reads TGCAGCGTAGAAAGTAGAGGTAACTATGGCTACACCTTC. Translated, it gives CSVESRGNYGYTF. Filled out from reference TRBV29-1 and TRBJ1-2, the complete variable domain reads SAVISQKPSRDICQRGTSLTIQCQVDSQVTMMFWYRQQPGQSLTLIATANQGSEATYESGFVIDKFPISRPNLTFSTLTVSNMSPEDSSIYLCSVESRGNYGYTFGSGTRLTVV.

The V gene is TRBV19, the J gene TRBJ2-5, with D maybe TRBD1 (5 bases). Trimming pared 3 bases from V and 5 bases from J, leaving 10 bases between. This CDR3 spans 13 amino acids. Germline V gene sequence: CDR1 LNHDA, CDR2 SQIVND (reference sequence). CDR3 protein: CASSMQGRETQYF. In DNA, the CDR3 is TGTGCCAGTAGTATGCAGGGTCGGGAGACCCAGTACTTC.

The CDR3 reads CASSPSYEQYF. CDR3 coding DNA: TGTGCCAGCAGCCCGTCCTACGAGCAGTACTTC. This chain connects TRBV7-9 to TRBJ2-7, with D hard to call. The germline V gene encodes CDR1 SEHNR and CDR2 FQNEAQ (reference sequence). The V and J ends lost 5 bases and 1 base respectively, with 3 bases between them. This CDR3 is 11 amino acids long. Full variable domain (rest looked up from reference TRBV7-9 and TRBJ2-7): DTGVSQNPRHKITKRGQNVTFRCDPISEHNRLYWYRQTLGQGPEFLTYFQNEAQLEKSRLLSDRFSAERPKGSFSTLEIQRTEQGDSAMYLCASSPSYEQYFGPGTRLTVT.

V is TRBV25-1 and J is TRBJ2-7, with 7 bases fitting TRBD1. The CDR3 spans 13 residues. The trim removed 6 bases at V and 2 bases at J, leaving 4 bases unmatched. The germline V gene has CDR1 MGHDK and CDR2 SYGVNS. The CDR3 loop is CASSHRGPYEQYF. The CDR3 DNA reads TGTGCCAGCAGCCACAGGGGTCCCTACGAGCAGTACTTC.

J is TRBJ1-4 and V is TRBV6-5; D might be TRBD1 (6 bases). This CDR3 contains 15 residues. With 6 bases removed from V and 6 bases from J, the gap between germline ends came to 17 bases. Germline V CDR1 and CDR2: MNHEY, SVGAGI. The DNA of the CDR3 is TGTGCCAGCAGCCTGAGGGGGTTAGGGTATGAAAAACTGTTTTTT. It yields the protein CASSLRGLGYEKLFF.